This is a list of T cell receptor beta chains from one sample in a study of blood T cell repertoires in COVID-19. The assay was immunoSEQ multiplex PCR, and TCRdb's table has in-frame clones only and misses some. This sample carries fewer than 350,000 clones, around 86% of them seen once, and the ten largest clones take roughly 4.2%. Sequencing used PBMCs or T cells enriched from blood (not recorded which). These receptors were collected from a woman aged 40 to 50 with acute COVID-19. Each CDR3 is given with its conserved first and last residue. D genes are given only for firm matches. Size is stated for part of the rows, as once, few or many counts, or as a class when the clone is expanded.

d_call clone_size j_call v_call cdr3_aa cdr3_nt
TRBD2 . TRBJ2-1 TRBV6-2/TRBV6-3 CASSYGRGGGYNEQFF TGTGCCAGCAGTTACGGACGCGGGGGGGGATACAATGAGCAGTTCTTC
TRBD2 . TRBJ2-5 TRBV11-2 CASSSRTSGGAWETQYF TGTGCCAGCAGCTCCCGGACTAGCGGGGGGGCATGGGAGACCCAGTACTTC
. . TRBJ1-5 TRBV19 CASSVVGELWYSNQPQHF TGTGCCAGTAGTGTGGTAGGGGAATTGTGGTATAGCAATCAGCCCCAGCATTTT
TRBD2 . TRBJ2-7 TRBV15 CATSRESLGPTSGSAYEQYF TGTGCCACCAGCAGAGAGTCCTTGGGGCCGACTAGCGGGAGTGCCTACGAGCAGTACTTC
TRBD2 . TRBJ2-3 TRBV4-1 CASSQDGLADTQYF TGCGCCAGCAGCCAAGACGGACTAGCGGATACGCAGTATTTT
. few TRBJ2-7 TRBV19 CASSFQTGYEQYF TGTGCCAGTAGTTTTCAAACAGGCTACGAGCAGTACTTC
. . TRBJ2-5 TRBV9 CASSVGVSHQETQYF TGTGCCAGCAGCGTAGGGGTTAGCCACCAAGAGACCCAGTACTTC
. once TRBJ2-1 TRBV19 CASSIESYNEQFF TGTGCCAGTAGTATAGAGTCTTACAATGAGCAGTTCTTC
. many TRBJ2-7 TRBV21-1 CASSKKSYTGREGKSVQYF TGTGCCAGCAGCAAAAAATCCTACACCGGGCGTGAGGGAAAAAGCGTGCAGTACTTC
. . TRBJ2-5 TRBV5-6 CASSLVGGRVQETQYF TGTGCCAGCAGCTTGGTGGGGGGAAGGGTACAGGAGACCCAGTACTTC
. . TRBJ1-1 TRBV18 CASSTQGGTNTEAFF TGTGCCAGCTCAACACAGGGAGGGACGAACACTGAAGCTTTCTTT
TRBD1 once TRBJ2-7 TRBV4-3 CASSQVDRDEQYF TGCGCCAGCAGCCAAGTGGACAGGGACGAGCAGTACTTC
. . TRBJ1-6 TRBV5-6 CASSLQGRNSPLHF TGTGCCAGCAGCTTGCAGGGCCGGAATTCACCCCTCCACTTT
. . TRBJ2-7 TRBV5-5 CASSLLAGHYEQYF TGTGCCAGCAGCTTACTAGCAGGACACTACGAGCAGTACTTC
. . TRBJ2-1 TRBV4-3 CASSQGTGNNNEQFF TGCGCCAGCAGCCAAGGGACGGGGAATAATAATGAGCAGTTCTTC
. . TRBJ1-1 TRBV11-2 CASSLGGAGTEAFF TGTGCCAGCAGCTTAGGGGGCGCGGGGACTGAAGCTTTCTTT
. . TRBJ1-6 TRBV15 CATSRGGEASPLHF TGTGCCACCAGCAGAGGAGGGGAGGCTTCACCCCTCCACTTT
TRBD2 . TRBJ2-1 TRBV7-9 CASSPTSGRRDEQFF TGTGCCAGCAGCCCGACTAGCGGGAGAAGGGATGAGCAGTTCTTC
TRBD2 . TRBJ2-1 TRBV29-1 CWARTSGSLGEQFF TGCTGGGCAAGAACTAGCGGGAGTTTGGGCGAGCAGTTCTTC
. . TRBJ1-2 TRBV18 CASSPPAGGKNYGYTF TGTGCCAGCTCACCACCCGCGGGGGGGAAGAACTATGGCTACACCTTC
. once TRBJ2-4 TRBV6-5 CASSGSGKNIQYF TGTGCCAGCAGCGGGAGCGGCAAAAACATTCAGTACTTC
. . TRBJ1-1 TRBV5-1 CASSSGGAPTEAFF TGCGCCAGCAGCAGTGGGGGCGCACCCACTGAAGCTTTCTTT
. . TRBJ1-2 TRBV6-1 CASSDAITGRENF TGTGCCAGCAGTGATGCGATTACTGGGAGGGAAAACTTC
. . TRBJ1-4 TRBV4-1 CASSQHMGVYEKLFF TGCGCCAGCAGCCAACACATGGGAGTGTATGAAAAACTGTTTTTT